What follows are 11 T cell receptor beta chains derived from one specimen sequenced in a study of blood T cell repertoires in COVID-19. TCRdb keeps only in-frame clones here, not all; method: immunoSEQ multiplex PCR. The table includes some 260,000 clones, roughly 84% detected once. Sequencing was carried out using peripheral blood. The receptor set was obtained from a woman in her 40s with active or convalescent COVID-19.

The rearrangement joins TRBV18 to TRBJ1-1; D unresolved. The CDR3 has 12 amino acids. V lost 6 bases and J 3 bases, leaving 8 bases between the germline ends. Germline CDR1 and CDR2: KGHSH and LQKENI. CDR3 region: CASSQQYTEAFF. The CDR3 coding sequence is TGTGCCAGCTCCCAACAATACACTGAAGCTTTCTTT.

CDR3 nucleotides: TGTGCCAGCAGCTCCCCCGGGACAGGGAACTATGGCTACACCTTC. It is translated as CASSSPGTGNYGYTF. This sequence joins TRBV28 and TRBJ1-2; 9 nucleotides line up with TRBD1. The CDR3 totals 15 residues. Trimming at V came to 6 bases and at J to 2 bases, leaving 7 bases not matched to a gene. Germline V lookup: CDR1 MDHEN, CDR2 SYDVKM.

V is TRBV11-1 and J is TRBJ1-1; no clear D gene. V gave up 3 bases and J gave up 0 bases, with 5 bases separating them. This CDR3 is built from 13 residues. CDR1 is SGHAT, CDR2 FQDESV, per germline (reference sequence). The CDR3 DNA reads TGTGCCAGCAGCTTTAAAATGAACACTGAAGCTTTCTTT. Its protein product is CASSFKMNTEAFF.

The rearrangement joins TRBV4-1 to TRBJ2-5, with 9 bases lining up with TRBD2. CDR1 and CDR2 from the germline V gene are MGHRA and YSYEKL. There are 17 residues in the CDR3. After removal of 0 bases from V and 2 bases from J, the junction contained 7 bases not matched to a gene. As DNA, the CDR3 is TGCGCCAGCAGCCAAGACGGTAGCGGGGGACCACAAGAGACCCAGTACTTC. Translation: CASSQDGSGGPQETQYF.

The V gene is TRBV6-1, the J gene TRBJ1-5, with a tentative D call TRBD1 (6 bases). V was pared by 3 bases and J by 6 bases, with 18 bases between. CDR3 length: 16 amino acids. Germline CDR1 reads MNHNS; CDR2 reads SASEGT. CDR3 loop: CASSESFQGLGQPQHF. CDR3 in DNA: TGTGCCAGCAGTGAGTCGTTTCAGGGGTTGGGTCAGCCCCAGCATTTT.

This clone was observed a handful of times. The V and J genes are TRBV6-5 and TRBJ1-1, with D perhaps matching TRBD1 (5 bases). Germline V lookup: CDR1 MNHEY, CDR2 SVGAGI. The CDR3 extends over 13 amino acids. V gave up 2 bases and J gave up 6 bases, with 10 bases separating them. This chain's CDR3 is CASSYRGGAEAFF. The CDR3 DNA is TGTGCCAGCAGTTACAGGGGTGGGGCTGAAGCTTTCTTT.

This clone was found once. The chain employs TRBV7-3 and TRBJ2-5; D is possibly TRBD1 (5 bases). The CDR3 runs 15 residues. V dropped 1 base and J dropped 5 bases, with 14 bases sitting between them. Germline CDR1 reads SGHTA; CDR2 reads FQGTGA. The CDR3 here is CASSLNPGLGETQYF. In nucleotides, the CDR3 is TGTGCCAGCAGCTTAAACCCAGGGCTGGGCGAGACCCAGTACTTC.

This clone was counted between two and nine times. The chain is built from TRBV6-6 and TRBJ1-1; 7 nucleotides align to TRBD1. The CDR3 length is 13 residues. Germline CDR1 is MNHNY and CDR2 is SVGAGI (reference sequence). Trimming at V came to 2 bases and at J to 8 bases, leaving 5 bases not matched to a gene. CDR3 loop: CASSYPGGYEAFF. CDR3 nucleotide sequence: TGTGCCAGCAGTTACCCAGGGGGATACGAAGCTTTCTTT.

This chain links TRBV15 with TRBJ1-2; 8 nucleotides line up with TRBD1. The CDR3 has 15 residues. Per germline, CDR1 LNHNV and CDR2 YYDKDF (reference sequence). The ends lost 3 bases at V and 4 bases at J; junction bases unmatched: 7. CDR3 sequence (DNA): TGTGCCACCAGCAGCAGGGGGCCTGTCATCTATGGCTACACCTTC. Its protein is CATSSRGPVIYGYTF.

This clone was detected only a few times. The rearrangement uses TRBV5-1 and TRBJ2-3; the D gene is possibly TRBD2 (5 bases). Germline values: CDR1 SGHRS, CDR2 YFSETQ. Between the trimmed V and J ends, which lost 0 bases and 5 bases, there was a span of 7 bases. The CDR3 has 13 residues. The CDR3 reads CASSLVEGDTQYF. The CDR3 DNA reads as TGCGCCAGCAGCTTGGTTGAGGGAGATACGCAGTATTTT.

The chain employs TRBV15 and TRBJ2-3, with 9 bases fitting TRBD1. J lost 7 bases, V lost 8 bases, and 7 bases had no gene match. The CDR3 spans 13 residues. In germline, CDR1 is LNHNV, CDR2 YYDKDF (reference sequence). This CDR3 reads CATQPGTGNTQYF. Here the CDR3 DNA reads TGTGCCACCCAACCCGGGACAGGGAATACGCAGTATTTT.